The TCR beta chain described here comes from a study of beta chain features in type 1 diabetes. Each population that was sorted was more than 98% pure. Investigators reverse transcribed all isolated RNA, so they sequenced expressed TCRB transcripts. Sequencing of naive, central memory and regulatory T cell samples gave an average of roughly 4 million reads. Assay used: immunoSEQ multiplex PCR; TCRdb lists only in-frame clones, some missing. Here the sample spans hundreds of thousands of clones, 9.6% being singletons. This CDR3 region has 14 residues. Germline CDR1 and CDR2: SNHLY and FYNNEI. Deletions cut 6 bases from V and 4 bases from J, with 15 bases between.

This rearrangement joins TRBV2 to TRBJ1-1, with a possible D match to TRBD1 (6 bases). Sequencing was performed on naive CD4+ T cells from blood. This clonotype was obtained from a woman younger than 35 in good health. CDR3 sequence reads: CASSPTGKLTEAFF. For the CDR3, the DNA is TGTGCCAGCAGCCCCACAGGGAAGCTCACTGAAGCTTTCTTT.